Below, 20 T cell receptor beta chains from the same sample are listed, as sequenced in a study of blood T cell repertoires in COVID-19. Profiling relied on immunoSEQ multiplex PCR, and the TCRdb table lists in-frame clones only, not all of them. The sample comprises 250,000 to 350,000 clones, 70% to 85% of which are singletons, and 0.85% to 1% rests with the top ten. Sample: peripheral blood. The receptors come from a human donor with COVID-19, enrolled during active disease. The donor label of this sample is uncertain.

This clone was found many times. The chain recombines TRBV13 with TRBJ1-2, with D possibly matching TRBD1 (5 bases). Trimming pared 2 bases from V and 4 bases from J, leaving 11 bases between. Germline CDR1 is PRHDT and CDR2 is FYEKMQ (reference sequence). This CDR3 comprises 14 residues. CDR3 in amino acids: CASSLLSQGYGYTF. CDR3 sequence (DNA): TGTGCCAGCAGCTTATTGAGCCAGGGCTATGGCTACACCTTC.

The count of this clone is one. The CDR3 region has the DNA TGTGCCAGCAGCTTAGGGACCGGGACTAGCTTTGAGCAGTTCTTC. Protein: CASSLGTGTSFEQFF. This rearrangement joins TRBV7-8 to TRBJ2-1; 9 bases agree with TRBD2. Germline values: CDR1 SGHVS, CDR2 FQNEAQ. The junction had 7 bases not matched to a gene; V was cut back by 1 base and J by 9 bases. This CDR3 is built from 15 residues.

CDR3 DNA sequence: TGTGCCAGCAGCCAAGTCAGGCGGGAGCACTCCTACAATGAGCAGTTCTTC. It translates to CASSQVRREHSYNEQFF. The rearrangement joins TRBV14 to TRBJ2-1; TRBD2 matches at 7 bases. The CDR3 loop spans 17 amino acids. Trimming took 1 base from V and 0 from J; bases not matched to a gene: 6. CDR1 and CDR2 (germline): SGHDN, FVKESK. Complete variable domain (other parts from reference TRBV14 and TRBJ2-1): EAGVTQFPSHSVIEKGQTVTLRCDPISGHDNLYWYRRVMGKEIKFLLHFVKESKQDESGMPNNRFLAERTGGTYSTLKVQPAELEDSGVYFCASSQVRREHSYNEQFFGPGTRLTVL.

The V gene is TRBV11-3, the J gene TRBJ2-3, with TRBD2 as a possible D gene (5 bases). Per germline, CDR1 SGHNT and CDR2 YENEEA. V lost 5 bases, J lost 4 bases, and 13 bases lay in between. This CDR3 contains 14 residues. The CDR3 coding sequence is TGTGCCAGCAGCCCCGGGAAGATGGCAGATACGCAGTATTTT. It specifies CASSPGKMADTQYF. Looking up the rest from reference TRBV11-3 and TRBJ2-3 gives the full variable domain: EAGVVQSPRYKIIEKKQPVAFWCNPISGHNTLYWYLQNLGQGPELLIRYENEEAVDDSQLPKDRFSAERLKGVDSTLKIQPAELGDSAVYLCASSPGKMADTQYFGPGTRLTVL.

The DNA for the CDR3 is TGTGCCAGCAGTTTGCGGCGGATAGAATACAATGAGCAGTTCTTC. This encodes CASSLRRIEYNEQFF. The rearrangement links TRBV28 to TRBJ2-1; no reliable D call. V lost 3 bases and J lost 4, with 13 bases in between. The length of the CDR3 is 15 residues. Germline CDR1 MDHEN, CDR2 SYDVKM. The whole variable domain, remainder taken from reference TRBV28 and TRBJ2-1, is DVKVTQSSRYLVKRTGEKVFLECVQDMDHENMFWYRQDPGLGLRLIYFSYDVKMKEKGDIPEGYSVSREKKERFSLILESASTNQTSMYLCASSLRRIEYNEQFFGPGTRLTVL.

The chain combines TRBV7-9 with TRBJ2-3, with D possibly being TRBD2 (6 bases). Trimming took off 4 bases at V and 6 bases at J, with 14 bases between the two ends. Germline lookup yields CDR1 SEHNR and CDR2 FQNEAQ (reference sequence). This CDR3 comprises 14 residues. In DNA form, the CDR3 reads TGTGCCAGCAGCTCCGGGAGACTGGGGGATACGCAGTATTTT. This gives the protein CASSSGRLGDTQYF.

The chain recombines TRBV20-1 with TRBJ2-7; 7 nucleotides agree with TRBD2. The germline CDR1 and CDR2 sequences are DFQATT and SNEGSKA (reference sequence). This CDR3 contains 15 residues. V shed 3 bases, J shed 6 bases, and the junction held 14 bases outside the gene matches. CDR3 sequence: CSASLPSGPGGEQYF. The CDR3 nucleotides are TGCAGTGCTAGTCTCCCTAGCGGACCGGGGGGCGAGCAGTACTTC.

Here the CDR3 DNA reads TGTGCCAGCAGCTTAATTGGGCAGCCCTACAATGAGCAGTTCTTC. Protein: CASSLIGQPYNEQFF. The gene calls are TRBV11-2 and TRBJ2-1; D not certain. This CDR3 contains 15 residues. Trimming removed 2 bases at V and 2 bases at J, with 10 bases between. The V gene's germline CDR1 is SGHAT and CDR2 FQNNGV. The whole variable domain, filled in from reference TRBV11-2 and TRBJ2-1, reads EAGVAQSPRYKIIEKRQSVAFWCNPISGHATLYWYQQILGQGPKLLIQFQNNGVVDDSQLPKDRFSAERLKGVDSTLKIQPAKLEDSAVYLCASSLIGQPYNEQFFGPGTRLTVL.

The chain links TRBV10-1 to TRBJ2-3; 7 nucleotides line up with TRBD2. J lost 0 bases, V lost 3 bases, and 6 bases had no gene match. The CDR3 is 16 residues long. The germline CDR1 and CDR2 sequences are WNHNN and SYGVQD (reference sequence). The CDR3: CASSEGLAASTDTQYF. CDR3 DNA: TGCGCCAGCAGTGAAGGGCTAGCGGCGAGCACAGATACGCAGTATTTT.

In nucleotides, the CDR3 is TGTGCAAGTCGCTTAGTCATCCCAATGGACAGGCTTGACAATGAGCAGTTCTTC. Its protein product is CASRLVIPMDRLDNEQFF. This rearrangement joins TRBV12-2 to TRBJ2-1; TRBD1, as called in the table, went unchecked against the DNA. TRBV12-2 is a pseudogene segment. This CDR3 is 18 amino acids long.

The chain has TRBV30 and TRBJ1-5; D unresolved. The V end lost 2 bases, the J end lost 5 bases, and 10 bases lay between the germline ends. The length of the CDR3 is 13 residues. Germline V gene sequence: CDR1 GTSNPN, CDR2 SVGIG (reference sequence). The CDR3 nucleotides are TGTGCCTGGAGTATCTCGAACTATCAGCCCCAGCATTTT. This translates into CAWSISNYQPQHF.

This chain joins TRBV9 and TRBJ1-2; D possibly corresponds to TRBD1 (5 bases). Trimming left V 3 bases short and J 7 bases short, with 19 bases between. The CDR3 runs 15 residues. The germline gives CDR1 SGDLS, CDR2 YYNGEE. In nucleotides, the CDR3 is TGTGCCAGCAGCGCTGGACAATTTGGAGAATCTGGCTACACCTTC. As protein: CASSAGQFGESGYTF.

This sequence joins TRBV7-2 and TRBJ1-5, with 10 bases fitting TRBD1. The junction had 1 base not matched to a gene; V was cut back by 0 bases and J by 5 bases. The CDR3 extends over 15 amino acids. Germline lookup yields CDR1 SGHTA and CDR2 FQGNSA. CDR3 amino acids: CASSLAGQGDQPQHF. The CDR3 region has the DNA TGTGCCAGCAGCTTAGCTGGACAGGGGGATCAGCCCCAGCATTTT.

This clone was detected a few times. The V and J genes are TRBV11-2 and TRBJ2-3, with D tentatively TRBD2 (5 bases). V was cut by 5 bases and J by 2 bases, with 11 bases left in between. From germline, CDR1 is SGHAT and CDR2 FQNNGV. This CDR3 spans 14 amino acids. The CDR3 coding sequence is TGTGCCAGCAGCCCCGGGGTGGACACAGATACGCAGTATTTT. This sequence encodes CASSPGVDTDTQYF.

The chain employs TRBV30 and TRBJ1-2; the D is unclear. CDR1 is GTSNPN, CDR2 SVGIG, per germline (reference sequence). CDR3 length: 12 residues. Deletions cut 4 bases from V and 2 bases from J, with 8 bases between. The CDR3 spells CAWIHGNYGYTF. The CDR3 DNA reads as TGTGCCTGGATTCACGGGAACTATGGCTACACCTTC.

The V call is TRBV7-2, the J call TRBJ1-2, with 11 bases that match TRBD1. V gave up 4 bases and J gave up 5 bases; unmatched junction bases: 3. There are 14 residues in the CDR3. Germline CDR1 is SGHTA and CDR2 is FQGNSA. CDR3 in DNA: TGTGCCAGCAGCTCGGGACAGGGGGTTTATGGCTACACCTTC. Amino acids: CASSSGQGVYGYTF.

The V and J genes are TRBV24-1 and TRBJ1-1; unclear D gene. The ends were cut back, 5 bases at V and 4 bases at J, with 16 bases in the middle. Germline V gene data show CDR1 as KGHDR and CDR2 as SFDVKD. The CDR3 is 15 amino acids. The CDR3 sequence is CATSGRTVVSTEAFF. CDR3 coding DNA: TGTGCCACCAGTGGCCGGACTGTGGTGTCCACTGAAGCTTTCTTT.

V usage is TRBV28 and J usage is TRBJ1-5; the D gene is possibly TRBD1 (5 bases). The CDR3 totals 15 residues. V gave up 2 bases and J gave up 4 bases, with 12 bases separating them. Germline V gene lookup returns CDR1 MDHEN and CDR2 SYDVKM. The CDR3 is CASSLGGDWNQPQHF. Written as DNA, the CDR3 is TGTGCCAGCAGTTTAGGGGGGGATTGGAATCAGCCCCAGCATTTT.

This clone was picked up a small number of times. This chain links TRBV6-2 or TRBV6-3 with TRBJ2-7; 7 bases fit TRBD2. Trimming at V came to 6 bases and at J to 3 bases, leaving 11 bases not matched to a gene. The CDR3 extends over 15 amino acids. The germline V gene has CDR1 MNHEY and CDR2 SVGEGT. The CDR3 sequence: CASSPVRTSFYEQYF. For the CDR3, the DNA is TGTGCCAGCAGCCCCGTCAGGACTAGTTTCTACGAGCAGTACTTC.

This chain joins TRBV10-3 and TRBJ2-2; 9 nucleotides agree with TRBD2. V lost 6 bases to trimming and J lost 5 bases; unmatched junction nucleotides: 7. The CDR3 covers 15 residues. The germline V gene has CDR1 ENHRY and CDR2 SYGVKD. The CDR3, as DNA: TGTGCCATCAGCGTCTCGCGGGAGGGAACCGGGGAGCTGTTTTTT. This encodes CAISVSREGTGELFF.